The 19 T cell receptor beta chains given below trace back to one sample, sequenced in a study of cytomegalovirus exposure and HLA in healthy donors. A multiplex PCR was run with 60 Vbeta primers and 13 Jbeta primers. Sequenced by immunoSEQ multiplex PCR; TCRdb stores in-frame clones only, minus some. Of roughly 230,000 clones in the sample, about 90% were seen once. The source material was PBMCs. These receptors were collected from a girl aged 2-10 years in good health and CMV-seronegative.

The chain joins TRBV7-9 to TRBJ2-2; a possible D gene is TRBD2 (6 bases). Germline V gene lookup returns CDR1 SEHNR and CDR2 FQNEAQ (reference sequence). There are 16 residues in the CDR3. V lost 2 bases and J 2 bases, leaving 12 bases between the germline ends. CDR3 amino acids: CASSLRAGSNTGELFF. In DNA, the CDR3 is TGTGCCAGCAGCTTAAGGGCGGGGTCTAACACCGGGGAGCTGTTTTTT. Based on the CDR3 plus reference TRBV7-9 and TRBJ2-2, the full variable domain is DTGVSQNPRHKITKRGQNVTFRCDPISEHNRLYWYRQTLGQGPEFLTYFQNEAQLEKSRLLSDRFSAERPKGSFSTLEIQRTEQGDSAMYLCASSLRAGSNTGELFFGEGSRLTVL.

The chain couples TRBV27 to TRBJ2-6, with D possibly matching TRBD2 (5 bases). This CDR3 spans 15 amino acids. Per germline, CDR1 MNHEY and CDR2 SMNVEV (reference sequence). Trimming took off 5 bases at V and 4 bases at J, with 12 bases between the two ends. This CDR3 reads CASSERTVGANVLTF. The CDR3 coding sequence is TGTGCCAGCAGTGAGCGGACGGTAGGGGCCAACGTCCTGACTTTC.

The rearrangement joins TRBV27 to TRBJ1-4; D perhaps matches TRBD1 (5 bases). Trimming left V 5 bases short and J 10 bases short, with 17 bases between. Germline CDR1 is MNHEY and CDR2 is SMNVEV (reference sequence). The CDR3 sequence is 14 residues long. CDR3 sequence reads: CASSPLDKTAKLFF. CDR3 DNA: TGTGCCAGCAGTCCACTTGACAAGACAGCAAAACTGTTTTTT. Based on the CDR3 plus reference TRBV27 and TRBJ1-4, the full variable domain is EAQVTQNPRYLITVTGKKLTVTCSQNMNHEYMSWYRQDPGLGLRQIYYSMNVEVTDKGDVPEGYKVSRKEKRNFPLILESPSPNQTSLYFCASSPLDKTAKLFFGSGTQLSVL.

This clone was counted a few times. The chain combines TRBV5-4 with TRBJ1-1, with 8 bases fitting TRBD1. V lost 0 bases to trimming and J lost 5 bases; unmatched junction nucleotides: 3. Germline V gene sequence: CDR1 SGHNT, CDR2 YYREEE (reference sequence). This CDR3 contains 14 residues. This CDR3 is CASSLETGGTEAFF. The CDR3 nucleotides are TGTGCCAGCAGCTTGGAAACAGGGGGAACTGAAGCTTTCTTT. Using reference TRBV5-4 and TRBJ1-1 for the parts outside the CDR3, the full variable domain is ETGVTQSPTHLIKTRGQQVTLRCSSQSGHNTVSWYQQALGQGPQFIFQYYREEENGRGNFPPRFSGLQFPNYSSELNVNALELDDSALYLCASSLETGGTEAFFGQGTRLTVV.

The chain is built from TRBV4-2 and TRBJ2-3; 8 bases align to TRBD2. Looked up from germline, CDR1 is LGHNA and CDR2 is YNFKEQ. This CDR3 has 14 amino acids. The junction had 2 bases not matched to a gene; V was cut back by 0 bases and J by 6 bases. This chain's CDR3 is CASSQDRGGDTQYF. The CDR3 bases are TGTGCCAGCAGCCAAGATCGGGGGGGCGATACGCAGTATTTT.

The chain links TRBV7-8 to TRBJ1-1, with D tentatively TRBD1 (5 bases). Germline V gene lookup returns CDR1 SGHVS and CDR2 FQNEAQ. The CDR3 length is 17 residues. V was shortened by 7 bases and J by 4 bases, with 25 bases between the two germline ends. The CDR3 bases are TGTGCCAGCACCCTCCGATTGGGCCGGGGGAGTGGCACTGAAGCTTTCTTT. Translated: CASTLRLGRGSGTEAFF.

This clone was seen a single time. This chain links TRBV6-5 with TRBJ2-1; 9 bases match TRBD1. Germline CDR1 and CDR2: MNHEY and SVGAGI. The length of the CDR3 is 15 residues. The ends lost 6 bases at V and 8 bases at J; junction bases unmatched: 11. CDR3 bases: TGTGCCAGCAGCCCCGGGACAGGGAGGAGGCATGAGCAGTTCTTC. Residues: CASSPGTGRRHEQFF.

This CDR3 is CASSGGWSNQPQHF. Here the CDR3 DNA reads TGTGCCAGCAGCGGGGGGTGGAGCAATCAGCCCCAGCATTTT. The chain employs TRBV5-6 and TRBJ1-5; tentatively, D is TRBD1 (5 bases). Looked up from germline, CDR1 is SGHDT and CDR2 is YYEEEE. The CDR3 covers 14 residues. V dropped 4 bases and J dropped 1 base, with 9 bases sitting between them.

This clone appeared once. The rearrangement uses TRBV6-6 and TRBJ2-7, with D maybe TRBD2 (6 bases). V was clipped by 2 bases and J by 5 bases, with 19 bases between them. This CDR3 comprises 16 residues. Germline CDR1 reads MNHNY; CDR2 reads SVGAGI (reference sequence). For the CDR3, the DNA is TGTGCCAGCAGTTACCCATTTGGGGGGAAGGATAACGAGCAGTACTTC. Its protein product is CASSYPFGGKDNEQYF.

The CDR3 region is CAISGTSGSTDTQYF. CDR3 nucleotides: TGTGCCATCAGTGGGACTAGCGGGAGTACAGATACGCAGTATTTT. The gene calls are TRBV10-3 and TRBJ2-3; 13 bases align to TRBD2. The CDR3 covers 15 residues. V was pared by 4 bases and J by 3 bases, with 1 base of the junction left unmatched. Germline assignment: CDR1 ENHRY and CDR2 SYGVKD.

J is TRBJ2-7 and V is TRBV10-2; TRBD2 aligns across 13 bases. V was clipped by 6 bases and J by 4 bases; unmatched bases: 9. Per germline, CDR1 WSHSY and CDR2 SAAADI. The CDR3 extends over 16 amino acids. The CDR3 DNA reads as TGCGCCAGCAGCACTCTCGGACTAGCGGGAGAATACGAGCAGTACTTC. Protein: CASSTLGLAGEYEQYF.

The V call is TRBV11-1, the J call TRBJ2-7; D unclear. The length of the CDR3 is 14 residues. Germline lookup yields CDR1 SGHAT and CDR2 FQDESV (reference sequence). Trimming stripped 0 bases from V and 4 bases from J, with 10 bases between. In DNA, the CDR3 is TGTGCCAGCAGCTTAGCGTCCGCGGAGTACGAGCAGTACTTC. Translating gives CASSLASAEYEQYF.

To note about this clone: Compared with germline, one end of the junction differs, possibly owing to a read error. The chain links TRBV7-9 to TRBJ2-7; 7 bases are shared with TRBD2. The CDR3 runs 12 residues. Germline CDR1 SEHNR, CDR2 FQNEAQ (reference sequence). CDR3 nucleotide sequence: TGTTCCAGCAACACGGGGGGCTACGAGCAGTACTTC. This translates into CSSNTGGYEQYF. Using reference TRBV7-9 and TRBJ2-7 for the parts outside the CDR3, the full variable domain is DTGVSQNPRHKITKRGQNVTFRCDPISEHNRLYWYRQTLGQGPEFLTYFQNEAQLEKSRLLSDRFSAERPKGSFSTLEIQRTEQGDSAMYLCSSNTGGYEQYFGPGTRLTVT.

This clone was counted a single time. V usage is TRBV4-2 and J usage is TRBJ2-2; 13 bases align to TRBD2. Germline CDR1 LGHNA, CDR2 YNFKEQ. Unmatched junction bases numbered 10, after V lost 2 bases and J lost 4 bases. CDR3 length equals 19 residues. DNA for the CDR3: TGTGCCAGCAGCCAACCGGGACTAGCGGGAAGAGGGGGCACCGGGGAGCTGTTTTTT. As protein: CASSQPGLAGRGGTGELFF.

This clone was recorded only once. This rearrangement joins TRBV6-1 to TRBJ1-2, with TRBD1 as a possible D gene (5 bases). Per germline, CDR1 MNHNS and CDR2 SASEGT. Trimming took off 0 bases at V and 8 bases at J, with 16 bases between the two ends. This CDR3 spans 15 amino acids. This CDR3 is CASSEAAGGSGGYTF. The CDR3 DNA sequence: TGTGCCAGCAGTGAAGCCGCGGGGGGGTCTGGAGGCTACACCTTC.

This chain links TRBV7-8 with TRBJ2-2; the D gene is possibly TRBD1 (6 bases). The V and J ends lost 4 bases and 2 bases respectively, with 17 bases between them. CDR3 length: 17 residues. Germline CDR1 is SGHVS and CDR2 is FQNEAQ. CDR3 sequence: CASSSPADSENTGELFF. The CDR3 DNA follows: TGTGCCAGCAGCTCCCCCGCGGACAGCGAAAACACCGGGGAGCTGTTTTTT.

This clone was observed a few times. The chain joins TRBV19 to TRBJ1-1, with 8 nucleotides matching TRBD1. Trimming cost V 5 bases and J 7 bases; bases outside gene matches: 6. The germline CDR1 and CDR2 sequences are LNHDA and SQIVND (reference sequence). The CDR3 runs 13 residues. The CDR3 region is CASSPGQGIEAFF. CDR3 nucleotides: TGTGCCAGTAGTCCCGGACAGGGTATTGAAGCTTTCTTT.

V gene TRBV11-2 combines with J gene TRBJ2-1, with 10 positions matching TRBD2. Germline V gives CDR1 SGHAT, CDR2 FQNNGV. With V trimmed by 5 bases and J by 10 bases, 14 bases remained unmatched. The CDR3 has 16 amino acids. CDR3 sequence: CASSNSGGPLGNEQFF. Written as DNA, the CDR3 is TGTGCCAGCAGCAATAGCGGGGGGCCCTTAGGTAACGAGCAGTTCTTC.

This clone has a single count. V and J are TRBV6-1 and TRBJ2-7; the match to TRBD2 covers 7 bases. The CDR3 runs 15 residues. The germline gives CDR1 MNHNS, CDR2 SASEGT. V shed 6 bases, J shed 6 bases, and the junction held 14 bases outside the gene matches. The CDR3 region has the DNA TGTGCCAGCAGCCCATGGGGGAGGGCCGAGCGCGAGCAGTACTTC. Its translation: CASSPWGRAEREQYF.